This T cell receptor beta chain is drawn from a study of CD8 T cells in ankylosing spondylitis. Study-level results: A motif of 7 to 9 highly homologous TCR beta variants was seen as apparently characteristic of ankylosing spondylitis blood. Clones linked to disease, bearing a CD8+ phenotype, were relatively rare in peripheral blood.

This clonotype has ten or more counts. Its antigen is not identified. TCRdb analysed the 5' RACE reads with MiXCR anew, one entry per CDR3 protein. The table lists fewer than 550,000 distinct CDR3 sequences, less than 6% of them singletons, with roughly 3.5% in the top ten. This TCR was recovered from a male donor with ankylosing spondylitis. Sample: blood, either unsorted or a sorted T cell fraction (not recorded which).

The CDR3 protein is CASSLFLPLGTDTQYF. For the CDR3, the DNA is TGTGCCAGCAGTTTATTTCTACCTCTTGGCACAGATACGCAGTATTTT. The V call is TRBV27, the J call TRBJ2-3; D not certain. The germline V and J ends were trimmed by 1 base and 1 base, with 12 bases remaining between them. CDR3 length equals 16 residues. Germline loops: CDR1 MNHEY, CDR2 SMNVEV (reference sequence).